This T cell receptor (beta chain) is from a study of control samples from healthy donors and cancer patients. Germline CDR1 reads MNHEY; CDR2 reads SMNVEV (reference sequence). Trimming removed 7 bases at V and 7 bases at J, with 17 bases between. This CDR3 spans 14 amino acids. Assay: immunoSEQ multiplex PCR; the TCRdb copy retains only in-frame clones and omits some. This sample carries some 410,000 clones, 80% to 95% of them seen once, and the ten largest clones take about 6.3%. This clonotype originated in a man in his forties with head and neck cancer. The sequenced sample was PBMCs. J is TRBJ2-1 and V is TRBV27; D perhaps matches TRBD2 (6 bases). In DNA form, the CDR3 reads TGTGCCAGCAAACGGACGGGGGATCGGAATGAGCAGTTCTTC. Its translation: CASKRTGDRNEQFF.